This entry lists 28 T cell receptor beta chains sequenced from one sample in a study of blood T cell repertoires in COVID-19. The method was immunoSEQ multiplex PCR; TCRdb's version includes in-frame clones alone and lacks a portion of them. The table includes about 120,000 clones, more than 75% detected once. Sequencing was performed on peripheral blood. The receptor source for this set is a woman aged 45 to 65 with acute or convalescent COVID-19.

V and J are TRBV23-1 and TRBJ2-7; D call uncertain. TRBV23-1 is given ORF status, its function remaining uncertain. The CDR3 is made up of 13 amino acids. Deletions cut 9 bases from V and 3 bases from J, with 15 bases between. CDR3 loop: CARSPLVVYEQYF. DNA for the CDR3: TGCGCCAGGTCCCCATTGGTAGTCTACGAGCAGTACTTC.

V and J are TRBV19 and TRBJ1-6, with no clear D. The V end lost 10 bases, the J end lost 0 bases, and 13 bases lay between the germline ends. CDR3 size: 15 residues. From germline, CDR1 is LNHDA and CDR2 SQIVND (reference sequence). DNA of the CDR3: TGTGCCACTTCTAGGCAGAGCTCCTATAATTCACCCCTCCACTTT. This gives the protein CATSRQSSYNSPLHF. Based on the CDR3 plus reference TRBV19 and TRBJ1-6, the full variable domain is DGGITQSPKYLFRKEGQNVTLSCEQNLNHDAMYWYRQDPGQGLRLIYYSQIVNDFQKGDIAEGYSVSREKKESFPLTVTSAQKNPTAFYLCATSRQSSYNSPLHFGNGTRLTVT.

The DNA of the CDR3 is TGTGCCAGCAGCTTGCGGGGGGGCACAGATACGCAGTATTTT. Protein product: CASSLRGGTDTQYF. The chain uses TRBV5-4 and TRBJ2-3, with 7 bases identical to TRBD2. CDR3 length: 14 amino acids. Germline trimming cut 1 base from V and 1 base from J; bases unmatched to any gene: 0. Germline V gene sequence: CDR1 SGHNT, CDR2 YYREEE (reference sequence).

The V call is TRBV5-1, the J call TRBJ1-1, with 7 bases matching TRBD1. V lost 3 bases and J lost 4; bases outside the gene matches: 12. Germline V gene sequence: CDR1 SGHRS, CDR2 YFSETQ. The CDR3 extends over 16 amino acids. The CDR3 region has the DNA TGCGCCAGCAGCTCCGACAGGGTACTCATGGGCACTGAAGCTTTCTTT. This gives the protein CASSSDRVLMGTEAFF.

This clone was counted once. This chain uses TRBV30 with TRBJ2-2, with D tentatively TRBD2 (5 bases). The CDR3 has 15 amino acids. Germline V gene lookup returns CDR1 GTSNPN and CDR2 SVGIG (reference sequence). V lost 0 bases and J 3 bases, leaving 11 bases between the germline ends. Here the CDR3 DNA reads TGTGCCTGGAGTGTAAGCGGCGGGTACACCGGGGAGCTGTTTTTT. This codes for CAWSVSGGYTGELFF. Together with reference TRBV30 and TRBJ2-2, the CDR3 gives the full variable domain: SQTIHQWPATLVQPVGSPLSLECTVEGTSNPNLYWYRQAAGRGLQLLFYSVGIGQISSEVPQNLSASRPQDRQFILSSKKLLLSDSGFYLCAWSVSGGYTGELFFGEGSRLTVL.

The chain joins TRBV30 to TRBJ1-3; D is possibly TRBD1 (6 bases). In germline, CDR1 is GTSNPN, CDR2 SVGIG (reference sequence). Trimming left V 2 bases short and J 0 bases short, with 11 bases between. This CDR3 contains 15 residues. CDR3 sequence reads: CAWSQDRSSGNTIYF. The CDR3 nucleotides read TGTGCCTGGAGTCAAGACAGGAGCTCTGGAAACACCATATATTTT. The full variable domain, in which reference TRBV30 and TRBJ1-3 provide the parts outside the CDR3, is SQTIHQWPATLVQPVGSPLSLECTVEGTSNPNLYWYRQAAGRGLQLLFYSVGIGQISSEVPQNLSASRPQDRQFILSSKKLLLSDSGFYLCAWSQDRSSGNTIYFGEGSWLTVV.

The chain carries TRBV27 and TRBJ1-5; D is perhaps TRBD1 (6 bases). The CDR3 sequence is 16 residues long. Between the trimmed V and J ends, which lost 2 bases and 3 bases, there was a span of 14 bases. Per germline, CDR1 MNHEY and CDR2 SMNVEV (reference sequence). The CDR3 bases are TGTGCCAGCAGTTTACCCCAGGGGAGCCCCAATCAGCCCCAGCATTTT. Residues: CASSLPQGSPNQPQHF.

The chain joins TRBV18 to TRBJ1-1; D not certain. This CDR3 spans 15 amino acids. Trimming pared 6 bases from V and 1 base from J, leaving 15 bases between. CDR1 and CDR2 (germline): KGHSH, LQKENI. The DNA for the CDR3 is TGTGCCAGCTCCCCGAGCATGGCAGGGAACACTGAAGCTTTCTTT. It specifies CASSPSMAGNTEAFF. Drawing the rest from reference TRBV18 and TRBJ1-1, the complete variable domain is NAGVMQNPRHLVRRRGQEARLRCSPMKGHSHVYWYRQLPEEGLKFMVYLQKENIIDESGMPKERFSAEFPKEGPSILRIQQVVRGDSAAYFCASSPSMAGNTEAFFGQGTRLTVV.

This clone has only one observation. The chain combines TRBV3-1 (or the pseudogene TRBV3-2) with TRBJ2-1; 8 positions match TRBD2. The ends lost 2 bases at V and 0 bases at J; junction bases unmatched: 12. Germline V CDR1 and CDR2: LGHDT, YNNKEL (reference sequence). The CDR3 covers 19 residues. The DNA of the CDR3 is TGTGCCAGCAGCCAAATGGCCGGCGGGAGGTCGAGCTCCTACAATGAGCAGTTCTTC. Residues: CASSQMAGGRSSSYNEQFF.

The chain carries TRBV6-1 and TRBJ1-1, with D possibly matching TRBD1 (5 bases). The germline CDR1 and CDR2 sequences are MNHNS and SASEGT. The V end lost 3 bases, the J end lost 5 bases, and 13 bases lay between the germline ends. This CDR3 has 14 amino acids. The CDR3 sequence is CASSEARAGTEAFF. The CDR3 nucleotides read TGTGCCAGCAGTGAGGCCAGGGCAGGGACTGAAGCTTTCTTT.

The chain recombines TRBV7-2 with TRBJ1-3; weak D call: TRBD1 (6 bases). Germline V gives CDR1 SGHTA, CDR2 FQGNSA. The CDR3 spans 13 residues. V was trimmed by 6 bases and J by 4 bases, leaving 10 bases between them. CDR3 DNA: TGTGCCAGCAGATTCACAGGGGGAAACACCATATATTTT. This gives the protein CASRFTGGNTIYF.

The chain combines TRBV11-2 with TRBJ1-1; D may be TRBD1 (5 bases). CDR1 is SGHAT, CDR2 FQNNGV, per germline. The CDR3 is 14 residues long. Trimming took 4 bases from V and 0 from J, leaving 9 bases between them. The DNA for the CDR3 is TGTGCCAGCAGCTGGGGACTTTTGAACACTGAAGCTTTCTTT. This sequence encodes CASSWGLLNTEAFF.

This chain joins TRBV5-1 and TRBJ1-3; no clear D. V was shortened by 4 bases and J by 4 bases, with 15 bases between the two germline ends. The length of the CDR3 is 15 residues. Germline CDR1 is SGHRS and CDR2 is YFSETQ. The CDR3 protein is CASSPGPGEGNTIYF. The CDR3 DNA reads as TGCGCCAGCAGCCCCGGCCCGGGAGAGGGAAACACCATATATTTT.

V usage is TRBV27 and J usage is TRBJ2-3; 8 nucleotides match TRBD2. Germline CDR1 is MNHEY and CDR2 is SMNVEV (reference sequence). The CDR3 has 17 residues. With 5 bases clipped from V and 2 bases from J, the junction kept 12 bases outside the gene matches. As DNA, the CDR3 is TGTGCCAGCAGTCGAGTGGGCGGGGGGCGGTTCACAGATACGCAGTATTTT. This gives the protein CASSRVGGGRFTDTQYF.

V is TRBV29-1 and J is TRBJ1-2; D unresolved. The CDR3 is 11 residues long. Trimming removed 7 bases from V and 1 base from J, with 7 bases in between. Germline V gene lookup returns CDR1 SQVTM and CDR2 ANQGSEA. This CDR3 reads CSGAGNYGYTF. The CDR3 DNA reads TGCAGCGGCGCCGGTAACTATGGCTACACCTTC.

This clone is a singleton in its sample. The chain combines TRBV9 with TRBJ2-5, with D possibly TRBD2 on 7 matching bases. V was cut by 3 bases and J by 5 bases, with 17 bases left in between. Germline CDR1 and CDR2: SGDLS and YYNGEE. This CDR3 spans 15 amino acids. This CDR3 is CASSAPRGGGETQYF. The CDR3 DNA is TGTGCCAGCAGCGCCCCCCGGGGAGGGGGGGAGACCCAGTACTTC.

The V gene is TRBV24-1, the J gene TRBJ2-3; D gene unclear. Trimming left V 9 bases short and J 5 bases short, with 8 bases between. CDR3 length equals 11 residues. Germline V gene lookup returns CDR1 KGHDR and CDR2 SFDVKD. The CDR3 DNA sequence: TGTGCCACCCCCCGAGGAGATACGCAGTATTTT. The encoded protein is CATPRGDTQYF.

This sequence joins TRBV19 and TRBJ1-2; 7 nucleotides align to TRBD1. The CDR3 length is 16 residues. V trimming: 7 bases; J trimming: 0 bases; junction bases outside the gene matches: 11. The germline CDR1 and CDR2 sequences are LNHDA and SQIVND (reference sequence). CDR3 loop: CASTILGGPANYGYTF. Written as DNA, the CDR3 is TGTGCCAGTACGATATTAGGGGGCCCGGCTAACTATGGCTACACCTTC.

This clone was picked up one time. V usage is TRBV6-2 or TRBV6-3 and J usage is TRBJ1-1; D not certain. The CDR3 consists of 14 residues. In germline, CDR1 is MNHEY, CDR2 SVGEGT. Between the trimmed V and J ends, which lost 4 bases and 2 bases, there was a span of 11 bases. The CDR3 DNA sequence: TGTGCCAGCAGTTCGCAGCGGTTTAACACTGAAGCTTTCTTT. It specifies CASSSQRFNTEAFF.

The rearrangement joins TRBV6-5 to TRBJ2-5, with 14 bases matching TRBD2. The CDR3 sequence is 15 residues long. Germline CDR1 and CDR2: MNHEY and SVGAGI. V lost 4 bases to trimming and J lost 5 bases; unmatched junction nucleotides: 3. The chain's CDR3 is CASSWGLAGVETQYF. Here the CDR3 DNA reads TGTGCCAGCAGTTGGGGACTAGCGGGAGTGGAGACCCAGTACTTC.

This chain uses TRBV7-2 with TRBJ2-5; the D gene is possibly TRBD2 (5 bases). With 3 bases removed from V and 4 bases from J, the gap between germline ends came to 9 bases. The V gene's germline CDR1 is SGHTA and CDR2 FQGNSA. This CDR3 has 13 residues. The CDR3 DNA reads as TGTGCCAGCAGCTTGGACTTAAGAGAGACCCAGTACTTC. Translated: CASSLDLRETQYF. Complete variable domain (other parts from reference TRBV7-2 and TRBJ2-5): GAGVSQSPSNKVTEKGKDVELRCDPISGHTALYWYRQSLGQGLEFLIYFQGNSAPDKSGLPSDRFSAERTGGSVSTLTIQRTQQEDSAVYLCASSLDLRETQYFGPGTRLLVL.

The gene calls are TRBV4-2 and TRBJ1-2; D perhaps matches TRBD1 (5 bases). The V end was cut by 0 bases, the J end by 3 bases, with 8 bases between. The CDR3 runs to 14 residues. Germline V gives CDR1 LGHNA, CDR2 YNFKEQ. The CDR3: CASSQDGGDYGYTF. In DNA, the CDR3 is TGTGCCAGCAGCCAAGATGGGGGGGACTATGGCTACACCTTC.

The chain couples TRBV30 to TRBJ1-1; D is undetermined. CDR3 size: 14 residues. The germline V and J ends were trimmed by 0 bases and 2 bases, with 10 bases remaining between them. Germline CDR1 GTSNPN, CDR2 SVGIG (reference sequence). The CDR3: CAWSVWRANTEAFF. Here the CDR3 DNA reads TGTGCCTGGAGTGTGTGGAGGGCCAACACTGAAGCTTTCTTT. Variable domain in full (rest from reference TRBV30 and TRBJ1-1): SQTIHQWPATLVQPVGSPLSLECTVEGTSNPNLYWYRQAAGRGLQLLFYSVGIGQISSEVPQNLSASRPQDRQFILSSKKLLLSDSGFYLCAWSVWRANTEAFFGQGTRLTVV.

The chain links TRBV9 to TRBJ2-1; tentatively, D is TRBD1 (6 bases). CDR3 length: 16 residues. Germline V lookup: CDR1 SGDLS, CDR2 YYNGEE. V lost 0 bases and J 5 bases, leaving 15 bases between the germline ends. CDR3 DNA sequence: TGTGCCAGCAGCGTAGTGAGGGGGACAAAAGACAATGAGCAGTTCTTC. Its protein product is CASSVVRGTKDNEQFF.

V and J are TRBV19 and TRBJ2-6; possible D gene TRBD1, 6 bases. This CDR3 has 16 residues. V lost 6 bases to trimming and J lost 0 bases, with 12 bases between them. The germline V gene encodes CDR1 LNHDA and CDR2 SQIVND (reference sequence). The CDR3 region is CASRETGNSGANVLTF. The CDR3 bases are TGTGCCAGTAGAGAGACAGGAAACTCTGGGGCCAACGTCCTGACTTTC.

The chain is built from TRBV24-1 and TRBJ1-2; D not certain. V lost 4 bases to trimming and J lost 6 bases, with 11 bases between them. Germline V CDR1 and CDR2: KGHDR, SFDVKD. There are 13 residues in the CDR3. The CDR3 nucleotides read TGTGCCACCAGTGACCAGGACTATGATGGCTACACCTTC. Residues: CATSDQDYDGYTF.

The chain has TRBV18 and TRBJ1-6; 8 positions match TRBD1. The CDR3 extends over 14 amino acids. V lost 5 bases, J lost 11 bases, and 8 bases stayed unmatched. The V gene's germline CDR1 is KGHSH and CDR2 LQKENI. The CDR3 protein is CASSAGQEIPPLHF. CDR3 coding DNA: TGTGCCAGCTCAGCGGGACAGGAGATTCCACCCCTCCACTTT.

This clone was picked up a small number of times. This chain uses TRBV6-5 with TRBJ2-5; 7 bases are shared with TRBD1. V trimming: 6 bases; J trimming: 3 bases; junction bases outside the gene matches: 1. The germline V gene has CDR1 MNHEY and CDR2 SVGAGI. The CDR3 runs to 12 residues. CDR3 in amino acids: CASRGQKETQYF. CDR3 coding DNA: TGTGCCAGCAGGGGACAGAAAGAGACCCAGTACTTC.